Here is one T cell receptor beta chain with its context. What it recognizes is unknown. Averaging roughly 120 mL, one heparinised blood draw came from each individual donor. Once sorted, every population was more than 95% pure. These data are taken from a study of beta chain features in type 1 diabetes. What was sequenced were expressed TCRB transcripts, since all of the isolated RNA had been reverse transcribed. The repertoire was sequenced with immunoSEQ multiplex PCR; TCRdb's copy has only in-frame clones and lacks some. The table records about 270,000 clones, roughly an eighth of them present only once. Points from the study as a whole: In all four CD4+ subsets, TCRB CDR3 length was significantly, moderately reduced in type 1 diabetes. A potential influence of HLA type upon TCRB rearrangement remained unresolved herein.

Germline V CDR1 and CDR2: MDHEN, SYDVKM. The length of the CDR3 is 14 residues. V was pared by 5 bases and J by 6 bases, with 7 bases of the junction left unmatched. The TCR sequence derives from a man aged 25 to 40 with type 1 diabetes. The chain joins TRBV28 to TRBJ2-7, with 10 bases identical to TRBD1. What was sequenced was naive CD4+ T cells from blood. CDR3 nucleotide sequence: TGTGCCAGCAGTCCCGGGACAGGGGCTCCCGAGCAGTACTTC. Residues: CASSPGTGAPEQYF.